Given below is one TCR beta chain in context. Antigen unknown. PCR used 60 Vbeta primers and 13 Jbeta primers. Assay: immunoSEQ multiplex PCR; the TCRdb copy retains only in-frame clones and omits some. Of 90,000 to 140,000 clones in the sample, under 85% are singletons; the top ten hold roughly 9.2%. This sample is drawn from a study of cytomegalovirus exposure and HLA in healthy donors. Points from the study as a whole: Cytomegalovirus-associated TCR beta chains were listed, numbering 150 to 200. Per a later analysis, approximately 16,000 TCR beta sequences showed association with HLA alleles at 0.05 false discovery rate. Most TCR beta V segments were productive about 87% or about 30% of the time in an earlier analysis.

The germline V gene encodes CDR1 SEHNR and CDR2 FQNEAQ (reference sequence). V lost 4 bases and J lost 12; bases outside the gene matches: 11. The CDR3 consists of 13 residues. Material: PBMCs. The source is a woman between 40 and 50 years old in good health and CMV-seropositive. The chain employs TRBV7-9 and TRBJ2-7, with TRBD2 matching over 8 bases. The CDR3 bases are TGTGCCAGCAGCTCAGCGGGAGTAGGGAGAAGGTACTTC. Amino acids: CASSSAGVGRRYF.